This TCR beta chain was sequenced in a study of T cell responses to AZD1222 COVID-19 vaccine. Samples with a second dose at about 4 or about 12 weeks were pooled together. CDR1 is SGDLS, CDR2 YYNGEE, per germline. Trimming removed 1 base at V and 7 bases at J, with 11 bases between. The CDR3 consists of 14 residues. Assay used: immunoSEQ multiplex PCR; TCRdb lists only in-frame clones, some missing. The table has about 78,000 clones, under 90% seen once; the top ten hold 1.2% to 1.5%. The chain recombines TRBV9 with TRBJ1-4; no firm D call. The input for sequencing was peripheral blood, taken 28 days after the second AZD1222 dose. This clonotype originated in an adult who received the AZD1222 COVID-19 vaccine. The CDR3 sequence is CASSVRARSEKLFF. CDR3 sequence (DNA): TGTGCCAGCAGCGTACGGGCCAGGTCTGAAAAACTGTTTTTT.